This TCR beta chain stems from a study of chemoradiotherapy in HPV16-positive cancers. Across the whole study: Candidate HPV-specific clones and shared TCR motifs came from a couple of HPV16-positive patients. Study-level points and caveats: Candidate HPV-specific clones and E7-related TCR motifs grew in tumor during treatment. The functional HPV-specific definition rests on just a couple of HPV16-positive patients. Better recurrence-free survival went with HPV-responsive T-cell expansion in HPV16-positive patients.

This CDR3 is 14 amino acids long. Germline V gives CDR1 SGHRS, CDR2 YFSETQ. Trimming took off 3 bases at V and 2 bases at J, with 10 bases between the two ends. Note on this clone: Antigen: not known.

Sequenced by immunoSEQ multiplex PCR; TCRdb stores in-frame clones only, minus some. The top ten hold less than 10% of the sample, which has about 15,000 clones, about 74% seen once. The sequencing used tumor tissue, collected from a patient who underwent chemoradiotherapy. The chain employs TRBV5-1 and TRBJ2-3; D is unclear. The TCR was taken from a human donor with HPV-associated anogenital cancer. In nucleotides, the CDR3 is TGCGCCAGCAGCTCGTCGATCAACACAGATACGCAGTATTTT. Its translation is CASSSSINTDTQYF.